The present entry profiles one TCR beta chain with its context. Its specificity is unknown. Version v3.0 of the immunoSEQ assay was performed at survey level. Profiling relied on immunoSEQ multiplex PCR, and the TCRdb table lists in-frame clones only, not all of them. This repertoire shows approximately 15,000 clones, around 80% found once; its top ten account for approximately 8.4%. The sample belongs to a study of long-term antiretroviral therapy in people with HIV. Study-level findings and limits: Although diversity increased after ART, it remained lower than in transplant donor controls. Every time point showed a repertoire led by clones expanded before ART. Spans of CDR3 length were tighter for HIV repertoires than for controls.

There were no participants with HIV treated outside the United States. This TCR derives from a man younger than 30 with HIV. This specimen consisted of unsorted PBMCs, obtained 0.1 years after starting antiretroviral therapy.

Here the CDR3 DNA reads TGTGCCAGCAGCCAGACTAGCGGGGGAACAGATACGCAGTATTTT. Its protein product is CASSQTSGGTDTQYF. V usage is TRBV7-9 and J usage is TRBJ2-3, with TRBD2 identical over 12 bases. With V trimmed by 5 bases and J by 3 bases, 3 bases remained unmatched. The CDR3 runs 15 residues. The germline CDR1 and CDR2 sequences are SEHNR and FQNEAQ (reference sequence).